This T cell receptor (beta chain) emerged from a study of glioma-infiltrating T cells after dendritic cell vaccination. As for the study in general: Glioblastoma patients came from Phase I and II dendritic cell vaccination trials.

Time point in this sample: after dendritic cell vaccination, including at tumor progression/relapse. Per the germline V gene, CDR1 is SGHTS and CDR2 is YDEGEE. Trimming removed 4 bases at V and 5 bases at J, with 12 bases between. The CDR3 totals 13 residues. Study findings and constraints: Estimated pretreatment TIL content predicted outcome after dendritic cell vaccination.

Worth noting for this clone: Its antigen is as yet unknown.

Up to about 2 ug genomic DNA was used for TCRB CDR3 amplification. Assay used: immunoSEQ multiplex PCR; TCRdb lists only in-frame clones, some missing. The profile shows tens of thousands of clones, 80% to 90% of them singletons. This chain uses TRBV5-8 with TRBJ1-1; D perhaps matches TRBD1 (5 bases). This clonotype was obtained from a human donor with glioblastoma. Sequencing used blood, obtained after dendritic cell vaccination. The CDR3 region is CASSPARGTEAFF. The CDR3 region has the DNA TGTGCCAGCAGCCCCGCAAGGGGAACTGAAGCTTTCTTT.